One sample yielded the 2 T cell receptor beta chains listed below, sequenced in a study of molecular identifiers for immune sequencing clone quantification. Each CDR3 protein gets one entry after TCRdb re-called the PCR reads with MiXCR. The top ten clones hold approximately 0.91% of a sample with roughly 97,000 distinct CDR3 sequences, approximately 24% of them seen once. Input material: naive CD8+ T cells from blood, with Jurkat cell RNA spiked in. This sample's subset: FACS-sorted CD8+CD4-CCR7+CD45RA+ naive T cells. Receptor source: a human donor in good health. Some libraries in this study had Jurkat cell RNA spiked in.

This clonotype appeared many times. The rearrangement joins TRBV7-8 to TRBJ2-3, with 12 bases lining up with TRBD2. The J segment lost 0 bases and the V segment lost 5 bases, leaving 6 bases of the junction unmatched. Per the germline V gene, CDR1 is SGHVS and CDR2 is FQNEAQ. The CDR3 has 17 residues. CDR3 DNA sequence: TGTGCCAGCAGCCGACTAGCGGGGGACCTAAGCACAGATACGCAGTATTTT. Translation: CASSRLAGDLSTDTQYF.

This clonotype was observed a handful of times. The V and J genes are TRBV12-3 or TRBV12-4 and TRBJ2-1; no clear D. V lost 2 bases and J lost 7, with 6 bases in between. The CDR3 consists of 12 residues. The DNA of the CDR3 is TGTGCCAGCAGTTTACAGCCAAATGAGCAGTTCTTC. This gives the protein CASSLQPNEQFF.